These 32 T cell receptor beta chains came from one sample sequenced in a study of Ad26.COV2.S vaccination and SARS-CoV-2 variants. The repertoire was sequenced with immunoSEQ multiplex PCR; TCRdb's copy has only in-frame clones and lacks some. The table has roughly 180,000 clones, 70% to 90% seen once. Sequencing used peripheral blood, obtained after recovery from COVID-19. The receptors were sampled from a human donor who had recovered from COVID-19.

The rearrangement links TRBV5-4 to TRBJ1-3; 8 bases line up with TRBD1. The CDR3 is made up of 13 amino acids. V shed 9 bases and J 3 bases; nucleotides not matched to a gene: 5. Germline V gives CDR1 SGHNT, CDR2 YYREEE (reference sequence). CDR3 residues: CATRGRFGNTIYF. In DNA form, the CDR3 reads TGTGCCACCAGGGGGCGCTTTGGAAACACCATATATTTT.

The chain joins TRBV28 to TRBJ1-2; TRBD1 is a possible D gene (6 bases). CDR3 size: 14 residues. The germline CDR1 and CDR2 sequences are MDHEN and SYDVKM. Trimming left V 2 bases short and J 2 bases short, with 9 bases between. The CDR3 region is CASSLLTGNYGYTF. For the CDR3, the DNA is TGTGCCAGCAGTTTACTGACAGGCAACTATGGCTACACCTTC.

This sequence joins TRBV5-1 and TRBJ2-7; 9 bases are a match to TRBD1. Trimming removed 5 bases from V and 4 bases from J; junction bases left unmatched: 10. There are 15 residues in the CDR3. Germline V gene data show CDR1 as SGHRS and CDR2 as YFSETQ. The CDR3 loop is CASRYSGQGRYEQYF. The DNA for the CDR3 is TGCGCCAGCAGGTATTCGGGACAGGGTAGGTACGAGCAGTACTTC.

The rearrangement uses TRBV28 and TRBJ2-1; 11 nucleotides line up with TRBD1. Looked up from germline, CDR1 is MDHEN and CDR2 is SYDVKM. With V trimmed by 6 bases and J by 7 bases, 2 bases remained unmatched. The CDR3 length is 13 residues. CDR3 in DNA: TGTGCCAGCAGGGGGACAGGGGGTAATGAGCAGTTCTTC. This codes for CASRGTGGNEQFF. Full variable domain (remainder filled in from reference TRBV28 and TRBJ2-1): DVKVTQSSRYLVKRTGEKVFLECVQDMDHENMFWYRQDPGLGLRLIYFSYDVKMKEKGDIPEGYSVSREKKERFSLILESASTNQTSMYLCASRGTGGNEQFFGPGTRLTVL.

Concerning this clone: Additional DNA sequences in this sample encode the identical CDR3. V usage is TRBV11-3 and J usage is TRBJ2-5, with D hard to call. This CDR3 contains 13 residues. V shed 3 bases and J shed 2 bases, with 7 bases lying between them. Germline loops: CDR1 SGHNT, CDR2 YENEEA. The CDR3 nucleotides are TGTGCCAGCAGCTTGACTCTTCAAGAGACCCAGTACTTC. Encoded protein: CASSLTLQETQYF. The full variable domain, its missing parts supplied by reference TRBV11-3 and TRBJ2-5, is EAGVVQSPRYKIIEKKQPVAFWCNPISGHNTLYWYLQNLGQGPELLIRYENEEAVDDSQLPKDRFSAERLKGVDSTLKIQPAELGDSAVYLCASSLTLQETQYFGPGTRLLVL.

The chain carries TRBV6-6 and TRBJ2-2, with a tentative D call TRBD2 (6 bases). CDR1 is MNHNY and CDR2 is SVGAGI in the germline V gene (reference sequence). Trimming cost V 5 bases and J 1 base, with 17 bases left between them. CDR3 length equals 17 residues. The chain's CDR3 is CASSLLGLSMNTGELFF. DNA of the CDR3: TGTGCCAGCAGTCTCCTGGGACTTTCCATGAACACCGGGGAGCTGTTTTTT.

The chain recombines TRBV3-1 (or the pseudogene TRBV3-2) with TRBJ2-3; 10 bases are a match to TRBD1. With V trimmed by 4 bases and J by 3 bases, 7 bases remained unmatched. The CDR3 runs 16 residues. Looked up from germline, CDR1 is LGHDT and CDR2 is YNNKEL (reference sequence). The CDR3 reads CASSPRDRGKTDTQYF. The CDR3 nucleotides read TGTGCCAGCAGCCCCCGGGACAGGGGTAAGACAGATACGCAGTATTTT.

The V and J genes are TRBV27 and TRBJ2-1, with TRBD2 identical over 7 bases. The germline V gene has CDR1 MNHEY and CDR2 SMNVEV (reference sequence). The CDR3 has 14 residues. With 3 bases clipped from V and 4 bases from J, the junction kept 3 bases outside the gene matches. CDR3 in amino acids: CASSLGGGYNEQFF. CDR3 nucleotide sequence: TGTGCCAGCAGTTTGGGGGGGGGATACAATGAGCAGTTCTTC.

CDR3 protein: CASAFNTGQNSGNTIYF. The CDR3 DNA is TGTGCTAGTGCTTTTAATACGGGGCAAAACTCTGGAAACACCATATATTTT. V and J are TRBV12-5 and TRBJ1-3; possible D gene TRBD1, 5 bases. CDR3 length: 17 amino acids. V was cut by 7 bases and J by 0 bases, with 19 bases left in between. CDR1 and CDR2 from the germline V gene are LGHNT and FRNRAP.

The chain couples TRBV24-1 to TRBJ2-2; the match to TRBD1 covers 10 bases. The trim removed 1 base at V and 3 bases at J, leaving 13 bases unmatched. Germline V gives CDR1 KGHDR, CDR2 SFDVKD. CDR3 length: 20 residues. CDR3 protein: CATSDLIGDRGIVDTGELFF. CDR3 sequence (DNA): TGTGCCACCAGTGATTTAATAGGGGACAGGGGTATCGTGGACACCGGGGAGCTGTTTTTT.

The chain employs TRBV30 and TRBJ1-1; unclear D gene. Trimming shortened V by 3 bases and J by 5 bases, and 16 bases separated the two germline ends. The germline V gene has CDR1 GTSNPN and CDR2 SVGIG (reference sequence). CDR3 length equals 14 residues. CDR3 loop: CAWRMSPARTEAFF. In DNA, the CDR3 is TGTGCCTGGAGGATGAGTCCCGCCAGAACTGAAGCTTTCTTT. Combining the CDR3 with reference TRBV30 and TRBJ1-1 gives the whole variable domain SQTIHQWPATLVQPVGSPLSLECTVEGTSNPNLYWYRQAAGRGLQLLFYSVGIGQISSEVPQNLSASRPQDRQFILSSKKLLLSDSGFYLCAWRMSPARTEAFFGQGTRLTVV.

J is TRBJ1-2 and V is TRBV7-9, with D perhaps matching TRBD1 (5 bases). Deletions cut 5 bases from V and 8 bases from J, with 15 bases between. CDR1 is SEHNR and CDR2 is FQNEAQ in the germline V gene (reference sequence). This CDR3 spans 13 amino acids. The CDR3 loop is CASSPGPLRGYTF. The CDR3 DNA reads as TGTGCCAGCAGCCCGGGACCCTTGAGGGGCTACACCTTC.

This clone was detected only a few times. The genes are TRBV7-9 and TRBJ2-7; maybe TRBD1 (6 bases). The ends were cut back, 4 bases at V and 7 bases at J, with 20 bases in the middle. This CDR3 has 15 residues. The germline gives CDR1 SEHNR, CDR2 FQNEAQ (reference sequence). CDR3 protein: CASSSRGAGMGEQYF. The DNA of the CDR3 is TGTGCCAGCAGCTCCAGGGGTGCTGGGATGGGGGAGCAGTACTTC.

The gene calls are TRBV7-2 and TRBJ1-6, with D possibly TRBD1 on 6 matching bases. V lost 5 bases and J lost 9, with 17 bases in between. The germline V gene has CDR1 SGHTA and CDR2 FQGNSA. The CDR3 totals 15 residues. The DNA of the CDR3 is TGTGCCAGCAGCACCAAGAGGGGGGCCGGTTCACCCCTCCACTTT. Translation: CASSTKRGAGSPLHF.

The genes are TRBV19 and TRBJ2-7; TRBD2 aligns across 7 bases. CDR3 length: 14 residues. From germline, CDR1 is LNHDA and CDR2 SQIVND (reference sequence). The J segment lost 2 bases and the V segment lost 6 bases, leaving 7 bases of the junction unmatched. In DNA form, the CDR3 reads TGTGCCAGTAGCCCCGCAGCGGGAACCTACGAGCAGTACTTC. It specifies CASSPAAGTYEQYF.

J is TRBJ1-1 and V is TRBV2, with 11 bases matching TRBD1. This CDR3 comprises 13 residues. In germline, CDR1 is SNHLY, CDR2 FYNNEI. V gave up 3 bases and J gave up 11 bases; unmatched junction bases: 5. CDR3 DNA sequence: TGTGCCAGCAGTGAGGACAGGGGGCAAATGGCTTTCTTT. It is translated as CASSEDRGQMAFF.

This clone showed up just a few times. This chain links TRBV4-1 with TRBJ2-7; possible D gene TRBD2, 6 bases. This CDR3 is 16 amino acids long. Germline assignment: CDR1 MGHRA and CDR2 YSYEKL. Trimming took off 0 bases at V and 4 bases at J, with 16 bases between the two ends. This CDR3 reads CASSQETAGLQYEQYF. In DNA form, the CDR3 reads TGCGCCAGCAGCCAAGAGACGGCGGGACTTCAATACGAGCAGTACTTC.

V usage is TRBV5-1 and J usage is TRBJ2-6; no definite D call. CDR1 is SGHRS, CDR2 YFSETQ, per germline. Between the trimmed V and J ends, which lost 3 bases and 4 bases, there was a span of 5 bases. The CDR3 covers 13 residues. The CDR3 reads CASSSGGANVLTF. The CDR3 coding sequence is TGCGCCAGCAGCTCCGGGGGGGCCAACGTCCTGACTTTC. The full variable domain, rest sourced from reference TRBV5-1 and TRBJ2-6, is KAGVTQTPRYLIKTRGQQVTLSCSPISGHRSVSWYQQTPGQGLQFLFEYFSETQRNKGNFPGRFSGRQFSNSRSEMNVSTLELGDSALYLCASSSGGANVLTFGAGSRLTVL.

V and J are TRBV2 and TRBJ1-1; D perhaps matches TRBD1 (6 bases). Looked up from germline, CDR1 is SNHLY and CDR2 is FYNNEI. The CDR3 extends over 15 amino acids. V lost 3 bases and J lost 0, with 11 bases in between. CDR3 bases: TGTGCCAGCAGTGAGACAGGAGCCATGAACACTGAAGCTTTCTTT. Amino acids: CASSETGAMNTEAFF.

The chain links TRBV7-2 to TRBJ2-7, with 10 bases fitting TRBD2. CDR3 length equals 17 residues. V shed 5 bases, J shed 0 bases, and the junction held 10 bases outside the gene matches. Germline CDR1 and CDR2: SGHTA and FQGNSA. Here the CDR3 reads CASSLVSGGGSSYEQYF. CDR3 in DNA: TGTGCCAGCAGCCTAGTCAGCGGGGGGGGTAGCTCCTACGAGCAGTACTTC. Together with reference TRBV7-2 and TRBJ2-7, the CDR3 gives the full variable domain: GAGVSQSPSNKVTEKGKDVELRCDPISGHTALYWYRQSLGQGLEFLIYFQGNSAPDKSGLPSDRFSAERTGGSVSTLTIQRTQQEDSAVYLCASSLVSGGGSSYEQYFGPGTRLTVT.

The J gene is TRBJ1-6, the V gene TRBV28; TRBD1 matches 7 bases. V was clipped by 6 bases and J by 4 bases; unmatched bases: 6. CDR3 length: 15 residues. Germline loops: CDR1 MDHEN, CDR2 SYDVKM. The CDR3 nucleotides read TGTGCCAGCAGCCCTGACAGGGCTTATAATTCACCCCTCCACTTT. This encodes CASSPDRAYNSPLHF.

The chain employs TRBV7-9 and TRBJ1-1; D unresolved. CDR1 is SEHNR, CDR2 FQNEAQ, per germline (reference sequence). CDR3 size: 13 residues. V was trimmed by 5 bases and J by 1 base, leaving 8 bases between them. The CDR3 region has the DNA TGTGCCAGCAGCCCTAGAGGGAACACTGAAGCTTTCTTT. This codes for CASSPRGNTEAFF.

The chain couples TRBV11-2 to TRBJ2-1; D tentatively fits TRBD1 or TRBD2 (5 bases each). This CDR3 has 15 residues. Trimming removed 0 bases from V and 6 bases from J, with 12 bases in between. The V gene's germline CDR1 is SGHAT and CDR2 FQNNGV. CDR3 nucleotides: TGTGCCAGCAGCTTAGAGGGCCTGGGGACCAATGAGCAGTTCTTC. It is translated as CASSLEGLGTNEQFF. Drawing the rest from reference TRBV11-2 and TRBJ2-1, the complete variable domain is EAGVAQSPRYKIIEKRQSVAFWCNPISGHATLYWYQQILGQGPKLLIQFQNNGVVDDSQLPKDRFSAERLKGVDSTLKIQPAKLEDSAVYLCASSLEGLGTNEQFFGPGTRLTVL.

The gene calls are TRBV20-1 and TRBJ2-5; D gene ambiguous. The CDR3 has 12 residues. CDR1 and CDR2 (germline): DFQATT, SNEGSKA (reference sequence). Trimming pared 3 bases from V and 2 bases from J, leaving 7 bases between. CDR3 bases: TGCAGTGCTAGTGTCCAACAAGAGACCCAGTACTTC. Its protein is CSASVQQETQYF.

The chain joins TRBV6-5 to TRBJ1-5; 12 bases map to TRBD1. V trimming: 6 bases; J trimming: 6 bases; junction bases outside the gene matches: 3. Germline V lookup: CDR1 MNHEY, CDR2 SVGAGI. CDR3 length: 14 residues. The CDR3 sequence is CASRGTGGSQPQHF. The CDR3 region has the DNA TGTGCCAGCAGGGGGACAGGGGGCTCTCAGCCCCAGCATTTT.

The rearrangement links TRBV7-9 to TRBJ1-2; D is unclear. Trimming removed 5 bases at V and 0 bases at J, with 10 bases between. CDR1 and CDR2 (germline): SEHNR, FQNEAQ (reference sequence). The CDR3 spans 14 residues. CDR3 amino acids: CASSRQRSNYGYTF. In DNA form, the CDR3 reads TGTGCCAGCAGCCGACAACGATCTAACTATGGCTACACCTTC.

This clone was found once. The chain uses TRBV19 and TRBJ1-5; 8 nucleotides agree with TRBD1. CDR1 and CDR2 from the germline V gene are LNHDA and SQIVND (reference sequence). The CDR3 consists of 16 residues. Trimming took 5 bases from V and 5 from J; bases not matched to a gene: 11. The CDR3 here is CASSRAGQGAYQPQHF. Written as DNA, the CDR3 is TGTGCCAGTAGTCGGGCGGGGCAGGGGGCATATCAGCCCCAGCATTTT.

The chain combines TRBV7-2 with TRBJ2-5; 9 bases line up with TRBD1. With V trimmed by 6 bases and J by 4 bases, 12 bases remained unmatched. The CDR3 has 16 amino acids. Germline lookup yields CDR1 SGHTA and CDR2 FQGNSA. This CDR3 reads CASSSSTGQGLETQYF. CDR3 DNA: TGTGCCAGCAGTTCAAGCACTGGACAGGGGCTAGAGACCCAGTACTTC.

This clone has only a few counts. J is TRBJ1-3 and V is TRBV4-2; no firm D call. This CDR3 contains 14 residues. Per the germline V gene, CDR1 is LGHNA and CDR2 is YNFKEQ. V was pared by 3 bases and J by 4 bases, with 10 bases between. CDR3 DNA sequence: TGTGCCAGCAGCCAGGGGTCAGCCGGAAACACCATATATTTT. Translating gives CASSQGSAGNTIYF.

V usage is TRBV6-5 and J usage is TRBJ2-2; 9 positions agree with TRBD1. The CDR3 is 14 amino acids. Germline CDR1 reads MNHEY; CDR2 reads SVGAGI. V trimming: 7 bases; J trimming: 7 bases; junction bases outside the gene matches: 7. The chain's CDR3 is CASKTQGAVGELFF. The DNA for the CDR3 is TGTGCCAGCAAAACACAGGGGGCGGTCGGGGAGCTGTTTTTT.

This chain uses TRBV7-2 with TRBJ1-3, with D unresolved. The CDR3 is 13 residues long. Germline V gives CDR1 SGHTA, CDR2 FQGNSA. V was clipped by 5 bases and J by 4 bases, with 9 bases between them. This CDR3 is CASSLHQGNTIYF. CDR3 bases: TGTGCCAGCAGCCTCCATCAGGGAAACACCATATATTTT.

The J gene is TRBJ2-7, the V gene TRBV7-9; D unresolved. Trimming removed 1 base at V and 4 bases at J, with 2 bases between. This CDR3 has 11 residues. Per the germline V gene, CDR1 is SEHNR and CDR2 is FQNEAQ (reference sequence). CDR3 protein: CASSLVYEQYF. The CDR3 nucleotides are TGTGCCAGCAGCTTAGTGTACGAGCAGTACTTC.